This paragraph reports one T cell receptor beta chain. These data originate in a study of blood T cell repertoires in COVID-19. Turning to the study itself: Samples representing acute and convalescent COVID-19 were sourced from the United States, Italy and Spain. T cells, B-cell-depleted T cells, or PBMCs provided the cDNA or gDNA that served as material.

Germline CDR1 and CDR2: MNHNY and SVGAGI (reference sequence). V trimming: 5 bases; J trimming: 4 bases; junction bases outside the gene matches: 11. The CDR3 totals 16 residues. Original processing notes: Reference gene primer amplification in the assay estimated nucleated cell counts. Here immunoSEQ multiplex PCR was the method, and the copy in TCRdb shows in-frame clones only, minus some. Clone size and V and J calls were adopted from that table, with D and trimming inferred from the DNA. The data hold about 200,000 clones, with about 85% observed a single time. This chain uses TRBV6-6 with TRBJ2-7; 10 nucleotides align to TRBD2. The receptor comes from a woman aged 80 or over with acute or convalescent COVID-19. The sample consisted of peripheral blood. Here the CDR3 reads CASSPLAGYGIYEQYF. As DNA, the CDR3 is TGTGCCAGCAGTCCACTAGCGGGATACGGAATTTACGAGCAGTACTTC.